The next 18 T cell receptor beta chains were all read from a single sample in a study of low-dose radiotherapy and immunotherapy resistance in tumors (dated by TCRdb to 2022 to 2024). Sequencing was carried out with an Illumina MiniSeq. TCRs were amplified for around 20 PCR cycles with Phusion, using a constant-region primer paired with the adapter attached to the V primers. TCRdb cleaned the public reads at Q25 with fastp, built clones with MiXCR and kept in-frame beta chains. Rows with one shared CDR3 protein collapse into an entry with the most common genes and DNA. The sample records about 46,000 distinct CDR3 sequences, about an eighth of which are singletons. About 6.2% of the sample is taken by the ten largest. The time point label corresponds to: before trial treatment. This material consisted of PBMCs, taken before treatment. These receptors were collected from a female donor with ovarian cancer.

This clonotype was detected ten times or more. The chain combines TRBV3-1 with TRBJ2-1; 8 bases align to TRBD1. The CDR3 has 15 residues. With V trimmed by 6 bases and J by 1 base, 5 bases remained unmatched. The germline gives CDR1 LGHDT, CDR2 YNNKEL (reference sequence). CDR3 loop: CASSLGTGSYNEQFF. Written as DNA, the CDR3 is TGTGCCAGCAGTCTGGGGACAGGATCCTACAATGAGCAGTTCTTC.

This clonotype came up many times. A read error may be the cause here, since a much bigger clone is one base away. The chain couples TRBV7-8 to TRBJ2-7; 9 bases are shared with TRBD1. In germline, CDR1 is SGHVS, CDR2 FQNEAQ. The CDR3 totals 14 residues. With V trimmed by 5 bases and J by 2 bases, 4 bases remained unmatched. DNA for the CDR3: TGTGCCAGCAGCCTGCGACAGGGGGCCTACGAGCAGTACTTC. Amino acid sequence: CASSLRQGAYEQYF.

There are many counts of this clonotype. The chain couples TRBV13 to TRBJ2-3, with 8 bases identical to TRBD2. The junction had 4 bases not matched to a gene; V was cut back by 4 bases and J by 4 bases. The germline CDR1 and CDR2 sequences are PRHDT and FYEKMQ (reference sequence). The CDR3 extends over 14 amino acids. DNA of the CDR3: TGTGCCAGCAGCTGGGGACTAGTCTCAGATACGCAGTATTTT. Its translation: CASSWGLVSDTQYF.

This clonotype was detected ten times or more. The V call is TRBV3-1, the J call TRBJ1-2; no definite D call. V lost 1 base to trimming and J lost 5 bases, with 8 bases between them. Germline lookup yields CDR1 LGHDT and CDR2 YNNKEL (reference sequence). The CDR3 is made up of 13 amino acids. CDR3 residues: CASSQVHKYGYTF. The DNA for the CDR3 is TGTGCCAGCAGCCAAGTACATAAGTATGGCTACACCTTC.

This clonotype has just one count. A far larger clone differs by one base, so this is likely a read error. The DNA of the CDR3 is TGTGCCAGCAGCTGGGACAGGCTTCTAGAGACCCAGTACTTC. It codes for CASSWDRLLETQYF. This rearrangement joins TRBV13 to TRBJ2-5, with 8 bases matching TRBD1. Germline values: CDR1 PRHDT, CDR2 FYEKMQ (reference sequence). The J segment lost 4 bases and the V segment lost 4 bases, leaving 5 bases of the junction unmatched. The CDR3 is 14 residues long.

The sample holds many counts of this clonotype. The CDR3 bases are TGTGCCAGCGTGGACAGGGGGCGCGTGGAGCTGTTTTTT. Protein: CASVDRGRVELFF. The chain links TRBV6-6 to TRBJ2-2; 11 positions agree with TRBD1. The CDR3 has 13 residues. Trimming removed 8 bases from V and 10 bases from J; junction bases left unmatched: 6. The germline gives CDR1 MNHNY, CDR2 SVGAGI (reference sequence).

There are many counts of this clonotype. CDR3 residues: CASSPRLVQPQHF. The DNA for the CDR3 is TGTGCCAGCAGCCCCCGGCTGGTTCAGCCCCAGCATTTT. J is TRBJ1-5 and V is TRBV7-8, with no clear D. CDR3 length: 13 amino acids. The V gene lost 5 bases and the J gene lost 6 bases, with 11 bases spanning the gap. CDR1 SGHVS and CDR2 FQNEAQ come from the germline V gene.

This clonotype was detected many times. The chain uses TRBV9 and TRBJ1-1, with D perhaps TRBD1 (5 bases). Trimming shortened V by 0 bases and J by 9 bases, and 15 bases separated the two germline ends. The germline V gene has CDR1 SGDLS and CDR2 YYNGEE. The CDR3 contains 14 residues. The CDR3 DNA follows: TGTGCCAGCAGCGTAGGGGGCACACAGGAAAAAGCTTTCTTT. Translation: CASSVGGTQEKAFF. The full variable domain, completed using reference TRBV9 and TRBJ1-1, is DSGVTQTPKHLITATGQRVTLRCSPRSGDLSVYWYQQSLDQGLQFLIQYYNGEERAKGNILERFSAQQFPDLHSELNLSSLELGDSALYFCASSVGGTQEKAFFGQGTRLTVV.

This clonotype was seen many times. The chain couples TRBV7-8 to TRBJ2-3, with 7 bases fitting TRBD2. The CDR3 consists of 15 residues. The ends lost 5 bases at V and 0 bases at J; junction bases unmatched: 5. Germline V gene lookup returns CDR1 SGHVS and CDR2 FQNEAQ. As DNA, the CDR3 is TGTGCCAGCAGCGTCCGGGGGGTTAGCACAGATACGCAGTATTTT. This codes for CASSVRGVSTDTQYF.

This clonotype was counted ten times or more. V and J are TRBV27 and TRBJ2-7; D possibly corresponds to TRBD1 (5 bases). Between the trimmed V and J ends, which lost 3 bases and 5 bases, there was a span of 14 bases. Germline lookup yields CDR1 MNHEY and CDR2 SMNVEV (reference sequence). The CDR3 spans 14 residues. The CDR3 DNA reads TGTGCCAGCAGTTTGTACCAAGGGGTGCACGAGCAGTACTTC. Protein product: CASSLYQGVHEQYF.

This clonotype was found many times. The chain has TRBV2 and TRBJ2-2; D is perhaps TRBD1 (5 bases). The germline V gene has CDR1 SNHLY and CDR2 FYNNEI. With 6 bases removed from V and 1 base from J, the gap between germline ends came to 9 bases. The CDR3 totals 14 residues. The CDR3 coding sequence is TGTGCCAGCAGAGGGGCAGGGAACACCGGGGAGCTGTTTTTT. This codes for CASRGAGNTGELFF.

This clonotype was seen many times. This chain joins TRBV30 and TRBJ1-1; 9 bases fit TRBD1. V shed 5 bases, J shed 7 bases, and the junction held 8 bases outside the gene matches. Germline V gives CDR1 GTSNPN, CDR2 SVGIG (reference sequence). This CDR3 has 13 residues. The CDR3 bases are TGTGCCTGGGATACCGGACAGGGGATTGAAGCTTTCTTT. It specifies CAWDTGQGIEAFF.

This clonotype was observed at least ten times. The V and J genes are TRBV6-5 and TRBJ2-2, with 10 bases matching TRBD1. J was trimmed by 3 bases and V by 0 bases; bases with no gene match: 1. Germline-derived CDR1 and CDR2 are MNHEY and SVGAGI. This CDR3 region has 16 residues. CDR3 DNA sequence: TGTGCCAGCAGTTACTCGGGGACAGGGGACACCGGGGAGCTGTTTTTT. This codes for CASSYSGTGDTGELFF.

This clonotype was counted at least ten times. CDR3: CASSFDPSYNEQFF. The DNA of the CDR3 is TGTGCCAGCAGCTTCGACCCGTCCTACAATGAGCAGTTCTTC. V usage is TRBV5-6 and J usage is TRBJ2-1; D is ambiguous. Trimming removed 2 bases at V and 1 base at J, with 7 bases between. The length of the CDR3 is 14 residues. The germline CDR1 and CDR2 sequences are SGHDT and YYEEEE.

In its sample, this clonotype was seen many times. The chain carries TRBV2 and TRBJ2-2, with D tentatively TRBD1 (6 bases). Trimming cost V 6 bases and J 5 bases, with 16 bases left between them. Germline V gives CDR1 SNHLY, CDR2 FYNNEI. The CDR3 totals 15 residues. CDR3 DNA: TGTGCCAGCAGGGGAACAGGGTCGGATACCGGGGAGCTGTTTTTT. Translating it yields CASRGTGSDTGELFF. Together with reference TRBV2 and TRBJ2-2, the CDR3 gives the full variable domain: EPEVTQTPSHQVTQMGQEVILRCVPISNHLYFYWYRQILGQKVEFLVSFYNNEISEKSEIFDDQFSVERPDGSNFTLKIRSTKLEDSAMYFCASRGTGSDTGELFFGEGSRLTVL.

The sample holds one count of this clonotype. The V call is TRBV7-9, the J call TRBJ2-7; 8 bases are shared with TRBD1. The CDR3 spans 15 residues. Germline V gene data show CDR1 as SEHNR and CDR2 as FQNEAQ (reference sequence). The ends lost 5 bases at V and 5 bases at J; junction bases unmatched: 11. Written as DNA, the CDR3 is TGTGCCAGCAGCCTACGGACAGGGCCCGTGGACGAGCAGTACTTC. This translates into CASSLRTGPVDEQYF.

This clonotype showed up many times. The V gene is TRBV18, the J gene TRBJ1-1; D may be TRBD1 (5 bases). The CDR3 runs to 14 residues. V was pared by 2 bases and J by 0 bases, with 7 bases between. Germline CDR1 and CDR2: KGHSH and LQKENI. CDR3 in DNA: TGTGCCAGCTCACCAAGGACATTGAACACTGAAGCTTTCTTT. Protein product: CASSPRTLNTEAFF.

This clonotype was detected many times. The chain recombines TRBV10-3 with TRBJ2-2; D could derive from TRBD1 or TRBD2 (6 bases each). Germline assignment: CDR1 ENHRY and CDR2 SYGVKD. The CDR3 has 15 amino acids. Trimming left V 3 bases short and J 4 bases short, with 12 bases between. CDR3 sequence (DNA): TGTGCCATCAGTGACCGGGGGCCGGGCACCGGGGAGCTGTTTTTT. Its protein product is CAISDRGPGTGELFF.